Each of the 6 T cell receptor beta chains below was sequenced from the same sample in a study of shared clonotypes between healthy human individuals. Assay used: immunoSEQ multiplex PCR; TCRdb lists only in-frame clones, some missing. The table has roughly 1,100,000 clones, about 76% seen once. Source material: memory CD4+ T cells sorted from blood. Stated subset: CD45RA-negative fraction. The receptors derive from a man aged 18 to 30 in good health.

This clone was detected only a few times. The rearrangement joins TRBV9 to TRBJ2-7; maybe TRBD2 (6 bases). V was pared by 1 base and J by 6 bases, with 20 bases between. The CDR3 runs 16 residues. Germline lookup yields CDR1 SGDLS and CDR2 YYNGEE. CDR3 residues: CASSVSSAPGTLEQYF. The CDR3 DNA reads TGTGCCAGCAGCGTATCCTCTGCCCCCGGGACTCTCGAGCAGTACTTC.

The chain couples TRBV9 to TRBJ1-6; weak D call: TRBD1 (5 bases). Germline V gene data show CDR1 as SGDLS and CDR2 as YYNGEE. The V end lost 0 bases, the J end lost 9 bases, and 10 bases lay between the germline ends. This CDR3 contains 14 residues. The CDR3 loop is CASSVDQGGSPLHF. The DNA for the CDR3 is TGTGCCAGCAGCGTAGATCAGGGAGGTTCACCCCTCCACTTT. The full variable domain, in which reference TRBV9 and TRBJ1-6 provide the parts outside the CDR3, is DSGVTQTPKHLITATGQRVTLRCSPRSGDLSVYWYQQSLDQGLQFLIQYYNGEERAKGNILERFSAQQFPDLHSELNLSSLELGDSALYFCASSVDQGGSPLHFGNGTRLTVT.

Worth noting for this clone: Other DNA sequences in this specimen translate into the identical CDR3. This chain uses TRBV28 with TRBJ2-2; possibly TRBD1 or TRBD2 for D (6 bases each). This CDR3 contains 16 residues. CDR1 and CDR2 (germline): MDHEN, SYDVKM. V was cut by 4 bases and J by 1 base, with 13 bases left in between. CDR3 bases: TGTGCCAGCAGTTCCCCCGGGGGCGAGAACACCGGGGAGCTGTTTTTT. Amino acid sequence: CASSSPGGENTGELFF.

V gene TRBV4-3 combines with J gene TRBJ2-3; 7 bases agree with TRBD2. Germline CDR1 reads LGHNA; CDR2 reads YSLEER. Losses at the gene ends were 6 bases for V and 7 bases for J; bases not matched to a gene: 7. The CDR3 length is 13 residues. This CDR3 is CASSPGGLNTQYF. CDR3 sequence (DNA): TGCGCCAGCAGTCCCGGGGGACTAAATACGCAGTATTTT.

The chain carries TRBV30 and TRBJ2-7; 10 nucleotides line up with TRBD2. From germline, CDR1 is GTSNPN and CDR2 SVGIG (reference sequence). This CDR3 has 14 residues. V lost 0 bases to trimming and J lost 3 bases; unmatched junction nucleotides: 2. The CDR3 spells CAWSVASGGYEQYF. The CDR3, as DNA: TGTGCCTGGAGTGTAGCTAGCGGGGGCTACGAGCAGTACTTC.

This clone was seen only once. The rearrangement uses TRBV18 and TRBJ2-7; TRBD1 might be the D (6 bases). The CDR3 covers 15 residues. V was shortened by 3 bases and J by 0 bases, with 12 bases between the two germline ends. Germline CDR1 and CDR2: KGHSH and LQKENI. The CDR3 nucleotides are TGTGCCAGCTCACCCTCGGGACAACTCTCCTACGAGCAGTACTTC. Translating it yields CASSPSGQLSYEQYF.